This entry lists 31 T cell receptor beta chains sequenced from one sample in a study of blood T cell repertoires in COVID-19. The table came from immunoSEQ multiplex PCR; TCRdb's copy has only in-frame clones and leaves some out. The table includes some 150,000 clones, around 83% detected once. What was sequenced was peripheral blood. The receptors come from a woman of 80 years or more with acute or convalescent COVID-19.

This chain joins TRBV19 and TRBJ1-1; possible D gene TRBD1, 5 bases. The CDR3 sequence is 14 residues long. V was cut by 4 bases and J by 3 bases, with 12 bases left in between. In germline, CDR1 is LNHDA, CDR2 SQIVND (reference sequence). The CDR3 DNA reads as TGTGCCAGTAGTAGCGTGCTAGGGGACACTGAAGCTTTCTTT. Residues: CASSSVLGDTEAFF.

This chain uses TRBV27 with TRBJ1-5; D is unclear. The CDR3 spans 15 residues. Germline assignment: CDR1 MNHEY and CDR2 SMNVEV (reference sequence). Trimming pared 5 bases from V and 6 bases from J, leaving 17 bases between. Here the CDR3 DNA reads TGTGCCAGCAGTACCGGGATCGAGGGAAGTCAGCCCCAGCATTTT. Translating it yields CASSTGIEGSQPQHF.

The CDR3 sequence: CASSPGTGDRKYGYTF. DNA of the CDR3: TGCGCCAGCAGCCCCGGAACGGGGGACAGAAAATATGGCTACACCTTC. The chain uses TRBV5-1 and TRBJ1-2; 7 bases align to TRBD1. With V trimmed by 4 bases and J by 5 bases, 14 bases remained unmatched. Germline V gene sequence: CDR1 SGHRS, CDR2 YFSETQ. CDR3 length equals 16 residues. Combining the CDR3 with reference TRBV5-1 and TRBJ1-2 gives the whole variable domain KAGVTQTPRYLIKTRGQQVTLSCSPISGHRSVSWYQQTPGQGLQFLFEYFSETQRNKGNFPGRFSGRQFSNSRSEMNVSTLELGDSALYLCASSPGTGDRKYGYTFGSGTRLTVV.

This clone was picked up one time. The rearrangement uses TRBV3-1 (or the pseudogene TRBV3-2) and TRBJ2-1; 12 positions agree with TRBD2. This CDR3 region has 13 residues. V trimming: 8 bases; J trimming: 6 bases; junction bases outside the gene matches: 2. Looked up from germline, CDR1 is LGHDT and CDR2 is YNNKEL (reference sequence). This chain's CDR3 is CASLLAGGNEQFF. CDR3 nucleotide sequence: TGTGCCAGCTTACTAGCGGGAGGCAATGAGCAGTTCTTC.

For the CDR3, the DNA is TGTGCCAGCAGCGACCAAGGGGTCGCGATCAAGCCCCAGCATTTT. It encodes CASSDQGVAIKPQHF. The chain combines TRBV2 with TRBJ1-5; possible D gene TRBD1, 5 bases. Germline V gene lookup returns CDR1 SNHLY and CDR2 FYNNEI. The CDR3 contains 15 residues. Trimming left V 6 bases short and J 8 bases short, with 20 bases between.

Here the CDR3 DNA reads TGTGCCAGCCTGATAGAGGAGACCCAGTACTTC. Translation gives CASLIEETQYF. V and J are TRBV2 and TRBJ2-5; D not resolved. The CDR3 is 11 amino acids. Trimming took 8 bases from V and 5 from J, leaving 9 bases between them. Germline V gives CDR1 SNHLY, CDR2 FYNNEI.

The chain recombines TRBV5-5 with TRBJ2-1; tentatively, D is TRBD2 (5 bases). The CDR3 consists of 13 residues. Germline V gene lookup returns CDR1 SGHKS and CDR2 YYEKEE (reference sequence). Trimming shortened V by 7 bases and J by 2 bases, and 10 bases separated the two germline ends. In DNA form, the CDR3 reads TGTGCCAGCCAGCGGTCTACCTACAATGAGCAGTTCTTC. Protein sequence: CASQRSTYNEQFF.

The chain links TRBV5-1 to TRBJ2-1; a weak D match, TRBD2 (5 bases). This CDR3 has 12 amino acids. Trimming took off 4 bases at V and 8 bases at J, with 10 bases between the two ends. Germline CDR1 is SGHRS and CDR2 is YFSETQ. CDR3 nucleotide sequence: TGCGCCAGCAGCATTACGAGGGATGAGCAGTTCTTC. Residues: CASSITRDEQFF.

V and J are TRBV6-2 or TRBV6-3 and TRBJ2-2; 12 nucleotides match TRBD2. CDR1 and CDR2 (germline): MNHEY, SVGEGT. The CDR3 loop spans 17 amino acids. The junction had 6 bases not matched to a gene; V was cut back by 2 bases and J by 5 bases. The CDR3 here is CASSYPTSGRLTGELFF. The CDR3 DNA follows: TGTGCCAGCAGTTACCCAACTAGCGGGAGGTTGACCGGGGAGCTGTTTTTT.

The rearrangement links TRBV19 to TRBJ2-1; 9 bases map to TRBD1. CDR1 and CDR2 from the germline V gene are LNHDA and SQIVND (reference sequence). The CDR3 covers 16 residues. The V segment lost 3 bases and the J segment 6 bases; nucleotides outside the gene matches: 9. The chain's CDR3 is CASSMSLGQGSNEQFF. CDR3 DNA sequence: TGTGCCAGTAGTATGAGTTTGGGACAGGGCTCCAATGAGCAGTTCTTC.

The chain combines TRBV12-3 or TRBV12-4 with TRBJ1-1; D ambiguous. This CDR3 is 13 amino acids long. V lost 3 bases, J lost 5 bases, and 10 bases lay in between. CDR3 sequence: CASSLRVYTEAFF. The CDR3 coding sequence is TGTGCCAGCAGTTTGAGGGTATATACTGAAGCTTTCTTT.

The chain has TRBV3-1 (or the pseudogene TRBV3-2) and TRBJ2-5; the match to TRBD2 covers 7 bases. After removal of 11 bases from V and 7 bases from J, the junction contained 10 bases not matched to a gene. The germline V gene has CDR1 LGHDT and CDR2 YNNKEL (reference sequence). This CDR3 is 12 amino acids long. The CDR3 loop reads CAVLKGGRTQYF. Here the CDR3 DNA reads TGTGCCGTCCTTAAGGGAGGGAGGACCCAGTACTTC.

The genes are TRBV5-1 and TRBJ1-2, with 10 nucleotides matching TRBD1. Trimming took 3 bases from V and 2 from J; bases not matched to a gene: 7. The CDR3 spans 16 residues. Germline CDR1 SGHRS, CDR2 YFSETQ. The CDR3 bases are TGCGCCAGCAGCTCCTATGGACAGGGGGGAAACTATGGCTACACCTTC. Translation: CASSSYGQGGNYGYTF.

V and J are TRBV28 and TRBJ2-1; 7 positions match TRBD2. CDR1 is MDHEN, CDR2 SYDVKM, per germline. The junction had 17 bases not matched to a gene; V was cut back by 8 bases and J by 4 bases. There are 17 residues in the CDR3. In DNA, the CDR3 is TGTGCCAGCGCAAGGCGGGGGAGGGGTTTATTGTACAATGAGCAGTTCTTC. Translating gives CASARRGRGLLYNEQFF.

This chain links TRBV4-2 with TRBJ2-7; 8 nucleotides agree with TRBD1. Losses at the gene ends were 3 bases for V and 3 bases for J; bases not matched to a gene: 7. The CDR3 has 15 amino acids. The V gene's germline CDR1 is LGHNA and CDR2 YNFKEQ. CDR3 coding DNA: TGTGCCAGCAGCCATGCAGGACAGGGAAGCTACGAGCAGTACTTC. It yields the protein CASSHAGQGSYEQYF.

This sequence joins TRBV14 and TRBJ2-7; 9 positions match TRBD1. The CDR3 runs to 16 residues. In germline, CDR1 is SGHDN, CDR2 FVKESK. V trimming: 4 bases; J trimming: 4 bases; junction bases outside the gene matches: 11. The CDR3: CASSPYGTGKSYEQYF. The CDR3 bases are TGTGCCAGCAGCCCCTATGGGACAGGGAAGTCGTACGAGCAGTACTTC.

This clone was found once. This rearrangement joins TRBV2 to TRBJ1-6; 9 nucleotides line up with TRBD1. Per germline, CDR1 SNHLY and CDR2 FYNNEI. J was trimmed by 10 bases and V by 7 bases; bases with no gene match: 5. There are 13 residues in the CDR3. The CDR3 DNA is TGTGCCAGCAAGACCGGGACAGGGTCACCCCTCCACTTT. Protein sequence: CASKTGTGSPLHF.

CDR3 bases: TGCGCCAGCAGCTCCGACGGGAAAAACATTCAGTACTTC. Amino acids: CASSSDGKNIQYF. The chain is built from TRBV5-1 and TRBJ2-4; D gene uncertain. V gave up 3 bases and J gave up 4 bases, with 8 bases separating them. Germline CDR1 SGHRS, CDR2 YFSETQ. The CDR3 runs to 13 residues.

The chain couples TRBV5-5 to TRBJ2-2; tentatively, D is TRBD1 (5 bases). Germline V lookup: CDR1 SGHKS, CDR2 YYEKEE (reference sequence). This CDR3 has 13 residues. The V end was cut by 6 bases, the J end by 3 bases, with 9 bases between. The CDR3 spells CASKTGHTGELFF. The CDR3 DNA reads as TGTGCCAGCAAAACAGGTCACACCGGGGAGCTGTTTTTT.

The V call is TRBV7-9, the J call TRBJ2-2; a possible D gene is TRBD1 (7 bases). The CDR3 is made up of 15 amino acids. CDR1 SEHNR and CDR2 FQNEAQ come from the germline V gene (reference sequence). Trimming cost V 7 bases and J 6 bases, with 18 bases left between them. The CDR3 here is CASMTEGAMAGELFF. The CDR3 DNA reads TGTGCCAGCATGACGGAGGGGGCCATGGCCGGGGAGCTGTTTTTT.

V usage is TRBV28 and J usage is TRBJ2-5; 10 positions agree with TRBD1. CDR3 length equals 14 residues. Germline V gives CDR1 MDHEN, CDR2 SYDVKM. V gave up 7 bases and J gave up 4 bases; unmatched junction bases: 6. The CDR3 loop is CASTPGQGTETQYF. CDR3 coding DNA: TGTGCCAGCACCCCGGGACAGGGGACAGAGACCCAGTACTTC.

V gene TRBV11-2 combines with J gene TRBJ2-7, with D uncertain. CDR1 and CDR2 from the germline V gene are SGHAT and FQNNGV. The CDR3 is made up of 14 amino acids. V dropped 7 bases and J dropped 2 bases, with 15 bases sitting between them. The CDR3 sequence is CASNPTGGTYEQYF. CDR3 DNA sequence: TGTGCCAGCAACCCGACCGGCGGAACCTACGAGCAGTACTTC.

The chain links TRBV6-5 to TRBJ2-3; D unresolved. Trimming took off 6 bases at V and 5 bases at J, with 12 bases between the two ends. CDR3 length: 13 amino acids. Germline CDR1 and CDR2: MNHEY and SVGAGI. Here the CDR3 reads CASRTPRKDTQYF. In nucleotides, the CDR3 is TGTGCCAGCAGGACCCCGAGGAAAGATACGCAGTATTTT.

The chain uses TRBV29-1 and TRBJ1-2; no clear D gene. CDR1 SQVTM and CDR2 ANQGSEA come from the germline V gene. The V and J ends lost 4 bases and 2 bases respectively, with 8 bases between them. The CDR3 extends over 12 amino acids. The CDR3 DNA sequence: TGCAGCGTTGGAGCTGTCAACTATGGCTACACCTTC. Translating gives CSVGAVNYGYTF.

The chain recombines TRBV10-2 with TRBJ2-7, with unresolved D. The CDR3 extends over 9 amino acids. In germline, CDR1 is WSHSY, CDR2 SAAADI. V was clipped by 5 bases and J by 7 bases, with 3 bases between them. Here the CDR3 DNA reads TGCGCCAGCAGTATAGAGCAGTACTTC. Encoded protein: CASSIEQYF.

The V and J genes are TRBV5-6 and TRBJ1-2; a possible D gene is TRBD1 (6 bases). This CDR3 is built from 13 residues. V was shortened by 3 bases and J by 10 bases, with 16 bases between the two germline ends. The germline CDR1 and CDR2 sequences are SGHDT and YYEEEE. CDR3 in amino acids: CASSSPGAEDYTF. CDR3 DNA sequence: TGTGCCAGCAGCTCTCCAGGGGCAGAAGACTACACCTTC.

The chain carries TRBV9 and TRBJ2-7; 9 bases are shared with TRBD2. This CDR3 region has 16 residues. V lost 2 bases, J lost 6 bases, and 12 bases stayed unmatched. Germline V gene lookup returns CDR1 SGDLS and CDR2 YYNGEE. CDR3 region: CASSVERVAGVREQYF. CDR3 DNA sequence: TGTGCCAGCAGCGTGGAGAGGGTAGCGGGAGTTCGCGAGCAGTACTTC.

The chain links TRBV3-1 (or the pseudogene TRBV3-2) to TRBJ2-5; TRBD2 aligns across 8 bases. The V gene's germline CDR1 is LGHDT and CDR2 YNNKEL (reference sequence). V lost 2 bases and J lost 5; bases outside the gene matches: 4. The CDR3 spans 14 residues. The CDR3 reads CASSQQTSVETQYF. The CDR3 bases are TGTGCCAGCAGCCAACAGACTAGCGTGGAGACCCAGTACTTC.

The chain carries TRBV18 and TRBJ2-5; D is undetermined. Germline V CDR1 and CDR2: KGHSH, LQKENI. CDR3 length equals 14 residues. Deletions cut 3 bases from V and 2 bases from J, with 10 bases between. The CDR3 loop is CASSPRKAQETQYF. CDR3 DNA sequence: TGTGCCAGCTCACCCCGGAAAGCGCAAGAGACCCAGTACTTC.

This sequence joins TRBV7-9 and TRBJ1-6, with 8 bases that match TRBD1. The V and J ends lost 5 bases and 9 bases, in that order; junction bases with no gene match: 6. Per the germline V gene, CDR1 is SEHNR and CDR2 is FQNEAQ (reference sequence). This CDR3 contains 14 residues. CDR3: CASSPGQAGSPLHF. The CDR3, as DNA: TGTGCCAGCAGCCCGGGACAGGCGGGTTCACCCCTCCACTTT.

This clone is a singleton in its sample. The rearrangement uses TRBV7-2 and TRBJ2-1; the match to TRBD1 covers 12 bases. Germline lookup yields CDR1 SGHTA and CDR2 FQGNSA. The V and J ends lost 11 bases and 10 bases, in that order; junction bases with no gene match: 12. This CDR3 has 14 amino acids. The CDR3 region has the DNA TGTGCCCGGGGGGGGGACAGGGGGCCACAGGAGCAGTTCTTC. Its protein is CARGGDRGPQEQFF. Together with reference TRBV7-2 and TRBJ2-1, the CDR3 gives the full variable domain: GAGVSQSPSNKVTEKGKDVELRCDPISGHTALYWYRQSLGQGLEFLIYFQGNSAPDKSGLPSDRFSAERTGGSVSTLTIQRTQQEDSAVYLCARGGDRGPQEQFFGPGTRLTVL.